These 19 T cell receptor beta chains were all obtained from the same sample, sequenced in a study of control samples from healthy donors and cancer patients. The protocol was immunoSEQ multiplex PCR, while the TCRdb copy is restricted to in-frame clones and leaves out a portion. The sample records 99,000 or so clones, 82% being singletons. Sequencing was carried out using blood. These receptors were collected from a man aged 60-69 years in good health.

The chain carries TRBV2 and TRBJ1-2; D unclear. The germline V gene has CDR1 SNHLY and CDR2 FYNNEI. V lost 3 bases, J lost 4 bases, and 3 bases lay in between. This CDR3 has 11 amino acids. The CDR3 sequence: CASSDSYGYTF. The CDR3 DNA sequence: TGTGCCAGCAGTGACTCCTATGGCTACACCTTC.

The chain uses TRBV19 and TRBJ2-7, with 10 positions matching TRBD1. There are 15 residues in the CDR3. Trimming at V came to 3 bases and at J to 4 bases, leaving 6 bases not matched to a gene. From germline, CDR1 is LNHDA and CDR2 SQIVND (reference sequence). CDR3: CASSMGGQGVYEQYF. The CDR3 DNA reads as TGTGCCAGTAGTATGGGAGGACAGGGGGTTTACGAGCAGTACTTC.

The chain carries TRBV5-4 and TRBJ2-3, with D perhaps TRBD1 or TRBD2 (5 bases each). The CDR3 loop spans 19 amino acids. Trimming took off 4 bases at V and 0 bases at J, with 24 bases between the two ends. Per germline, CDR1 SGHNT and CDR2 YYREEE (reference sequence). The DNA for the CDR3 is TGTGCCAGCAGCCCTGCAGGGCCCGGGGCCAGACCTAGCACAGATACGCAGTATTTT. Translating it yields CASSPAGPGARPSTDTQYF.

V usage is TRBV6-5 and J usage is TRBJ2-2; D call uncertain. V shed 2 bases and J shed 6 bases, with 4 bases lying between them. CDR3 length: 12 residues. The germline V gene encodes CDR1 MNHEY and CDR2 SVGAGI. The CDR3 reads CASSYRAGELFF. CDR3 DNA sequence: TGTGCCAGCAGTTACCGGGCCGGGGAGCTGTTTTTT.

V is TRBV5-1 and J is TRBJ2-2, with TRBD2 identical over 11 bases. J gave up 4 bases and V 5 bases, and 7 bases lay outside the gene matches. CDR1 is SGHRS and CDR2 is YFSETQ in the germline V gene. The CDR3 loop spans 16 amino acids. The CDR3 coding sequence is TGCGCCAGCAGTTTTACTAGCGGGAGTACCACCGGGGAGCTGTTTTTT. It encodes CASSFTSGSTTGELFF.

The chain combines TRBV28 with TRBJ2-5; a possible D gene is TRBD2 (5 bases). This CDR3 is 15 amino acids long. From germline, CDR1 is MDHEN and CDR2 SYDVKM. V lost 8 bases and J lost 1, with 17 bases in between. The CDR3: CASEGTSSSQETQYF. The CDR3 region has the DNA TGTGCCAGCGAGGGCACGTCTAGCAGCCAAGAGACCCAGTACTTC.

The chain links TRBV25-1 to TRBJ1-4; the D is unclear. Germline V gives CDR1 MGHDK, CDR2 SYGVNS. This CDR3 is 15 amino acids long. The V gene lost 1 base and the J gene lost 4 bases, with 10 bases spanning the gap. CDR3 protein: CASSEWGGGNEKLFF. CDR3 bases: TGTGCCAGCAGTGAATGGGGTGGAGGTAATGAAAAACTGTTTTTT.

This sequence joins TRBV19 and TRBJ1-3; 12 bases match TRBD1. Germline CDR1 LNHDA, CDR2 SQIVND (reference sequence). V was clipped by 5 bases and J by 4 bases; unmatched bases: 6. CDR3 length: 16 residues. CDR3 sequence reads: CASSQGTGGFGNTIYF. DNA of the CDR3: TGTGCCAGTAGTCAAGGGACAGGGGGCTTCGGAAACACCATATATTTT.

V and J are TRBV9 and TRBJ1-1, with D tentatively TRBD1 (6 bases). CDR3 size: 16 residues. Germline values: CDR1 SGDLS, CDR2 YYNGEE. V was trimmed by 0 bases and J by 1 base, leaving 13 bases between them. This CDR3 is CASSVGLRGPNTEAFF. The CDR3 DNA reads TGTGCCAGCAGCGTAGGTCTCCGGGGGCCGAACACTGAAGCTTTCTTT.

The rearrangement uses TRBV3-1 (or the pseudogene TRBV3-2) and TRBJ1-6, with 8 bases that match TRBD1. This CDR3 region has 16 residues. Trimming took 0 bases from V and 8 from J; bases not matched to a gene: 6. Germline CDR1 reads LGHDT; CDR2 reads YNNKEL (reference sequence). The CDR3 reads CASSQDVGTGDSPLHF. The CDR3 DNA sequence: TGTGCCAGCAGCCAAGATGTTGGGACAGGCGATTCACCCCTCCACTTT.

This clone was found many times. The gene calls are TRBV7-6 and TRBJ2-1, with 9 bases matching TRBD2. The V gene's germline CDR1 is SGHVS and CDR2 FNYEAQ. The CDR3 runs 13 residues. V was pared by 1 base and J by 9 bases, with 1 base of the junction left unmatched. The CDR3, as DNA: TGTGCCAGCAGCTTAGAGACTAGCGGTGAGCAGTTCTTC. Translated, it gives CASSLETSGEQFF.

In its sample, this clone was seen a few times. The V and J genes are TRBV24-1 and TRBJ2-7; the D gene is possibly TRBD2 (5 bases). The germline CDR1 and CDR2 sequences are KGHDR and SFDVKD. There are 13 residues in the CDR3. Trimming cost V 6 bases and J 0 bases, with 8 bases left between them. The CDR3: CATSTGSSYEQYF. In DNA form, the CDR3 reads TGTGCCACCAGTACTGGGAGCTCCTACGAGCAGTACTTC.

V gene TRBV3-1 (or the pseudogene TRBV3-2) combines with J gene TRBJ1-1; no firm D call. CDR3 length equals 14 residues. The V end was cut by 4 bases, the J end by 0 bases, with 9 bases between. Germline V lookup: CDR1 LGHDT, CDR2 YNNKEL (reference sequence). CDR3 loop: CASSLGRMNTEAFF. The CDR3 bases are TGTGCCAGCAGCCTTGGTAGGATGAACACTGAAGCTTTCTTT.

The chain employs TRBV6-1 and TRBJ1-5; weak D call: TRBD1 (6 bases). From germline, CDR1 is MNHNS and CDR2 SASEGT. Trimming removed 2 bases at V and 2 bases at J, with 10 bases between. This CDR3 comprises 15 residues. The CDR3 spells CASSENREGNQPQHF. CDR3 DNA sequence: TGTGCCAGCAGTGAAAACAGGGAGGGCAATCAGCCCCAGCATTTT.

V is TRBV29-1 and J is TRBJ1-6; tentatively, D is TRBD1 (6 bases). Germline V gene sequence: CDR1 SQVTM, CDR2 ANQGSEA. Trimming shortened V by 6 bases and J by 5 bases, and 14 bases separated the two germline ends. This CDR3 is built from 14 residues. For the CDR3, the DNA is TGCAGCGTGAGAGGGACACTGGATAATTCACCCCTCCACTTT. Translated: CSVRGTLDNSPLHF.

This chain links TRBV13 with TRBJ2-3, with 14 nucleotides matching TRBD2. Germline trimming cut 1 base from V and 2 bases from J; bases unmatched to any gene: 5. This CDR3 has 18 amino acids. Looked up from germline, CDR1 is PRHDT and CDR2 is FYEKMQ (reference sequence). CDR3 sequence: CASSLVGTSGSHTDTQYF. CDR3 in DNA: TGTGCCAGCAGCTTAGTAGGGACTAGCGGGAGTCACACAGATACGCAGTATTTT. The full variable domain, rest sourced from reference TRBV13 and TRBJ2-3, is AAGVIQSPRHLIKEKRETATLKCYPIPRHDTVYWYQQGPGQDPQFLISFYEKMQSDKGSIPDRFSAQQFSDYHSELNMSSLELGDSALYFCASSLVGTSGSHTDTQYFGPGTRLTVL.

V and J are TRBV7-9 and TRBJ1-1; D might be TRBD1 (5 bases). V was cut by 1 base and J by 8 bases, with 8 bases left in between. This CDR3 spans 12 amino acids. CDR1 SEHNR and CDR2 FQNEAQ come from the germline V gene (reference sequence). This CDR3 is CASSLEGVEAFF. The CDR3 bases are TGTGCCAGCAGCTTAGAAGGGGTGGAAGCTTTCTTT. The full variable domain, completed using reference TRBV7-9 and TRBJ1-1, is DTGVSQNPRHKITKRGQNVTFRCDPISEHNRLYWYRQTLGQGPEFLTYFQNEAQLEKSRLLSDRFSAERPKGSFSTLEIQRTEQGDSAMYLCASSLEGVEAFFGQGTRLTVV.

V and J are TRBV19 and TRBJ1-2, with D uncertain. The CDR3 spans 11 residues. Germline V gene sequence: CDR1 LNHDA, CDR2 SQIVND (reference sequence). V was pared by 3 bases and J by 8 bases, with 7 bases between. In nucleotides, the CDR3 is TGTGCCAGTAGTATTGATGGGGGCTACACCTTC. This encodes CASSIDGGYTF.

This clone was picked up one time. This chain uses TRBV2 with TRBJ2-7, with D uncertain. Trimming took 6 bases from V and 6 from J, leaving 12 bases between them. The CDR3 totals 12 residues. From germline, CDR1 is SNHLY and CDR2 FYNNEI. CDR3 sequence: CASRGPWGEQYF. CDR3 in DNA: TGTGCCAGCAGGGGCCCCTGGGGCGAGCAGTACTTC.